This T cell receptor (beta chain) was captured by sequencing in a study of cytomegalovirus exposure and HLA in healthy donors. Healthy individuals who donated bone marrow served as the donors. The CDR3 is 16 amino acids. From germline, CDR1 is SQVTM and CDR2 ANQGSEA. V lost 4 bases, J lost 3 bases, and 8 bases stayed unmatched. PCR primers comprised 60 Vbeta and 13 Jbeta primers. The protocol was immunoSEQ multiplex PCR, while the TCRdb copy is restricted to in-frame clones and leaves out a portion. The sample lists fewer than 250,000 clones; over 80% were seen once. This sequence was found in a middle-aged man in good health and CMV-seropositive. This sequence joins TRBV29-1 and TRBJ2-7; TRBD2 aligns across 14 bases. Material: PBMCs. This CDR3 is CSVGLAGGIFNYEQYF. The CDR3 nucleotides read TGCAGCGTTGGACTAGCGGGAGGGATATTTAACTACGAGCAGTACTTC.